This TCR beta chain stems from a study of CD8 T cells in Susac syndrome. Random hexamers were used to reverse transcribe about 0.5 to 1 ug of RNA. Multiplex immunoSEQ PCR targeted 54 Vbeta and 13 Jbeta TCR beta segments. TCRdb independently ran MiXCR on the immunoSEQ multiplex PCR reads; one entry per CDR3 protein. There are over 300,000 distinct CDR3 sequences in the sample; about 90% occur only once, and roughly 0.07% lies in the top ten. TCR beta was sequenced from blood CD8+ and CD4+ T cells. The multiple sclerosis controls were treatment-naive patients with relapsing-remitting disease that was stable or active. TEMRA cells were enriched by FACS, while CD8+ and CD4+ T cells were obtained through a negative isolation that was performed magnetically. With 4 bases clipped from V and 6 bases from J, the junction kept 8 bases outside the gene matches. Germline V gene data show CDR1 as LNHDA and CDR2 as SQIVND (reference sequence). This CDR3 spans 14 amino acids.

The receptor's source is a human donor with multiple sclerosis. The chain is built from TRBV19 and TRBJ1-2, with 7 bases matching TRBD1. The sequenced sample was CD4+ T cells from PBMCs. CDR3 sequence (DNA): TGTGCCAGTAGTACCCCGGACAGGAGCCATGGCTACACCTTC. Translating it yields CASSTPDRSHGYTF.